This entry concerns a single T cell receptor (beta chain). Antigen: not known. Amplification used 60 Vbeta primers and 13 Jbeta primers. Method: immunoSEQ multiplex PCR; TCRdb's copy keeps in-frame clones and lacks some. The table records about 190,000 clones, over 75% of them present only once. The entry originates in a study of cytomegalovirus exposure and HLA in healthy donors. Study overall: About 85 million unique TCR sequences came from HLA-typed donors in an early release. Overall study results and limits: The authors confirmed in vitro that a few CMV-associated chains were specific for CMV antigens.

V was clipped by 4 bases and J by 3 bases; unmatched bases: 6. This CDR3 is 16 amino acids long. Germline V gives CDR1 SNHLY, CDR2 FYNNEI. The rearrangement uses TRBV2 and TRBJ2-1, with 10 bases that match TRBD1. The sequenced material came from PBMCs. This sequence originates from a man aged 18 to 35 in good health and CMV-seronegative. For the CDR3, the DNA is TGTGCCAGCAGTGGGTACGGACAGGGGGACTACAATGAGCAGTTCTTC. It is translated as CASSGYGQGDYNEQFF.